The entry below describes one T cell receptor beta chain. The data are from a study of blood T cell repertoires in COVID-19. Libraries were prepared by immunoSEQ multiplex PCR; TCRdb keeps only in-frame clonotypes and omits some of them. This table holds about 250,000 clones, 65% to 90% found once. Participant age was roughly 18 to 89 years, and participants resided in roughly 24 US areas. The germline V gene encodes CDR1 SEHNR and CDR2 FQNEAQ (reference sequence). J gave up 5 bases and V 5 bases, and 11 bases lay outside the gene matches. CDR3 length equals 16 residues. The receptor was isolated from a middle-aged man who had recovered from COVID-19. The chain couples TRBV7-9 to TRBJ2-3, with TRBD2 matching over 9 bases. The sequencing sample was made of PBMCs or T cells enriched from blood (not recorded which). The CDR3 bases are TGTGCCAGCAGCACATCCTCTAGCGGGGACCGAGATACGCAGTATTTT. Amino acids: CASSTSSSGDRDTQYF.